This TCR beta chain was identified during a study of OX40 agonist ivuxolimab in advanced cancers. Produced via immunoSEQ multiplex PCR; TCRdb's table is partial and in-frame only. Of about 20,000 clones in the sample, approximately 87% were seen once. This clone came up once. Different DNA sequences within this sample yield the same CDR3. After removal of 5 bases from V and 1 base from J, the junction contained 7 bases not matched to a gene. The CDR3 consists of 15 residues. The germline V gene has CDR1 LNHDA and CDR2 SQIVND (reference sequence). Samples were taken at baseline and on day 1 of cycles 4 and 7.

The source is an adult with an advanced solid tumor such as melanoma, head and neck, liver or kidney cancer. The chain uses TRBV19 and TRBJ2-5, with 7 bases matching TRBD1. The sample consisted of CD4+ or CD8+ T cells sorted from blood, taken in a trial of the OX40 agonist ivuxolimab. DNA of the CDR3: TGTGCCAGTAGTGGATTAGCAGGGGGCCAAGAGACCCAGTACTTC. Translated: CASSGLAGGQETQYF.